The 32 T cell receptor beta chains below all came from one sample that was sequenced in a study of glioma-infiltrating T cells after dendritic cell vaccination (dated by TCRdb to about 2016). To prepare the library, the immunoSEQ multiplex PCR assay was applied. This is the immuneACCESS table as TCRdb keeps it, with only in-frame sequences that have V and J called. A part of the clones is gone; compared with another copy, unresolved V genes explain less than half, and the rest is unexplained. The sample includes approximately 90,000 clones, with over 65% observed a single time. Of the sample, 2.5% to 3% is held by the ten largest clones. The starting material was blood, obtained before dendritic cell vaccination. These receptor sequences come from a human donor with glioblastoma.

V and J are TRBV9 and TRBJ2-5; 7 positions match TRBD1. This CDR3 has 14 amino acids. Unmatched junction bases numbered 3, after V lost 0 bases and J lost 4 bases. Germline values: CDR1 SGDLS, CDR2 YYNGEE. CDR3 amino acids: CASSVARGSETQYF. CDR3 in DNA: TGTGCCAGCAGCGTAGCCAGGGGGTCAGAGACCCAGTACTTC.

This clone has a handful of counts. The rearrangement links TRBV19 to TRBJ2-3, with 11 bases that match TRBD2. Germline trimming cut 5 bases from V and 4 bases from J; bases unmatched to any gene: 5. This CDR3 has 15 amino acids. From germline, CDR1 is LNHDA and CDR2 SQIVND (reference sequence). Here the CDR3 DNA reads TGTGCCAGTAGTGGCGGACTAGCGGGCTCAGATACGCAGTATTTT. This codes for CASSGGLAGSDTQYF.

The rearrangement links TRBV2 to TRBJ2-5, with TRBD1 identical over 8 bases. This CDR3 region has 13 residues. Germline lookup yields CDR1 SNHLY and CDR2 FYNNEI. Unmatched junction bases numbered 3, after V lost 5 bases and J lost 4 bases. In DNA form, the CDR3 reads TGTGCCAGCAGTCCCACAGGGGGAGAGACCCAGTACTTC. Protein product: CASSPTGGETQYF.

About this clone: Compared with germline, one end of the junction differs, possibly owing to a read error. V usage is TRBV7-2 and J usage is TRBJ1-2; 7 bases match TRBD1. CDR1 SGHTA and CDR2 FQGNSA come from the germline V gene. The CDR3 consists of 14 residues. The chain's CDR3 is CASSGRQGNNGYTF. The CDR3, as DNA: TGTGCCAGCAGCGGACGACAGGGTAACAATGGCTACACCTTC.

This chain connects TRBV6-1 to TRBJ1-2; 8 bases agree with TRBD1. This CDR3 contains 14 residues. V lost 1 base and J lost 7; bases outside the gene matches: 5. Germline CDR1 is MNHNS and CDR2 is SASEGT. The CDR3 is CASSEGGTGLGYTF. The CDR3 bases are TGTGCCAGCAGTGAAGGGGGGACAGGTCTTGGCTACACCTTC.

The CDR3 DNA reads TGTGCCTGGAGTGCAGCAGCGGGAGGGGCAGATACGCAGTATTTT. This sequence encodes CAWSAAAGGADTQYF. This chain connects TRBV30 to TRBJ2-3; 10 bases are shared with TRBD2. The CDR3 loop spans 15 amino acids. J gave up 4 bases and V 1 base, and 5 bases lay outside the gene matches. The germline gives CDR1 GTSNPN, CDR2 SVGIG (reference sequence).

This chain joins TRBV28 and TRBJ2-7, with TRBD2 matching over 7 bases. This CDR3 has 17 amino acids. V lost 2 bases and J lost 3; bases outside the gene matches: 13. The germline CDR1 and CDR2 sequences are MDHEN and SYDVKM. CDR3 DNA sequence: TGTGCCAGCAGTTTAAGTACTCGGCGGGAGCTACTCTACGAGCAGTACTTC. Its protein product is CASSLSTRRELLYEQYF.

CDR3 bases: TGTGCCAGCAGCCTTGCTGGGACAGTTCCCGGGGAGCTGTTTTTT. Its protein is CASSLAGTVPGELFF. The V call is TRBV11-2, the J call TRBJ2-2, with 7 bases aligning to TRBD1. Trimming removed 5 bases from V and 6 bases from J; junction bases left unmatched: 9. The germline V gene has CDR1 SGHAT and CDR2 FQNNGV. This CDR3 region has 15 residues.

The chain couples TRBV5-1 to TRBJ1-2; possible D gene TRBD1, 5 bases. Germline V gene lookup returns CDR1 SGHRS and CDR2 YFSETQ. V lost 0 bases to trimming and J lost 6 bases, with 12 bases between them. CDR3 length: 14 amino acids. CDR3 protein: CASSLGGTPDGYTF. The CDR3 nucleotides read TGCGCCAGCAGCTTGGGCGGGACGCCTGATGGCTACACCTTC.

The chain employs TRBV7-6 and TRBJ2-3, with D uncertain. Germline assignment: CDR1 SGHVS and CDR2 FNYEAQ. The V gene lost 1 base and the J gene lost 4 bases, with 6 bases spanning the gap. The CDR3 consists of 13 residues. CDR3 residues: CASSLVRSDTQYF. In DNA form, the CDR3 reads TGTGCCAGCAGCTTAGTCAGGTCAGATACGCAGTATTTT. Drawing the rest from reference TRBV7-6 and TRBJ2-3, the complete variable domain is GAGVSQSPRYKVTKRGQDVALRCDPISGHVSLYWYRQALGQGPEFLTYFNYEAQQDKSGLPNDRFSAERPEGSISTLTIQRTEQRDSAMYRCASSLVRSDTQYFGPGTRLTVL.

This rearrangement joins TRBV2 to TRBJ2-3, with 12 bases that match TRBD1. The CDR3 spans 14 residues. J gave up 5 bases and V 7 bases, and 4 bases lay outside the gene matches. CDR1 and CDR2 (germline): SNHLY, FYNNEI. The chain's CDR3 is CASTGTGGRDTQYF. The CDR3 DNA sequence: TGTGCCAGCACCGGGACAGGGGGCAGAGATACGCAGTATTTT.

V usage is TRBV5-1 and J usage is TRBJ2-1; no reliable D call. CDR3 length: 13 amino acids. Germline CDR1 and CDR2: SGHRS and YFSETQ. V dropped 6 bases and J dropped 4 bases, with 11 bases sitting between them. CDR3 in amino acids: CASNEVRYNEQFF. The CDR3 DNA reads TGCGCCAGCAACGAGGTCCGGTACAATGAGCAGTTCTTC. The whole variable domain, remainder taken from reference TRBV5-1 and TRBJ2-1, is KAGVTQTPRYLIKTRGQQVTLSCSPISGHRSVSWYQQTPGQGLQFLFEYFSETQRNKGNFPGRFSGRQFSNSRSEMNVSTLELGDSALYLCASNEVRYNEQFFGPGTRLTVL.

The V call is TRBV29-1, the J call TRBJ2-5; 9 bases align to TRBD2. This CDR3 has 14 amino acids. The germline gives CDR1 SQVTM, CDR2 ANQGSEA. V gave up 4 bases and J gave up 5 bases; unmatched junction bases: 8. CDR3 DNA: TGCAGCGTTGCCGTAGCGGGGGTGGATGAGACCCAGTACTTC. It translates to CSVAVAGVDETQYF.

The CDR3 DNA reads as TGTGCCAGTAGTCACCTAGGACAGCCTGAAGCTTTCTTT. Translation gives CASSHLGQPEAFF. This chain links TRBV19 with TRBJ1-1; D may be TRBD1 (6 bases). The CDR3 extends over 13 amino acids. Trimming cost V 5 bases and J 6 bases, with 13 bases left between them. Per the germline V gene, CDR1 is LNHDA and CDR2 is SQIVND (reference sequence).

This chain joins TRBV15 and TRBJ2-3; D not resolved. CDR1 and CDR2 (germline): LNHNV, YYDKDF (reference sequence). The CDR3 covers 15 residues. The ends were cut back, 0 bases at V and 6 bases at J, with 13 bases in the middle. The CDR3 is CATSRDIVPSDTQYF. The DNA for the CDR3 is TGTGCCACCAGCAGAGATATCGTCCCGTCCGATACGCAGTATTTT.

The CDR3 DNA follows: TGTGCCAGCAGCTTAGCGGGAGGGTTCGATGAGCAGTTCTTC. Protein product: CASSLAGGFDEQFF. The chain joins TRBV11-2 to TRBJ2-1, with TRBD2 matching over 8 bases. The V and J ends lost 1 base and 8 bases, in that order; junction bases with no gene match: 4. Germline V gene data show CDR1 as SGHAT and CDR2 as FQNNGV. The CDR3 loop spans 14 amino acids.

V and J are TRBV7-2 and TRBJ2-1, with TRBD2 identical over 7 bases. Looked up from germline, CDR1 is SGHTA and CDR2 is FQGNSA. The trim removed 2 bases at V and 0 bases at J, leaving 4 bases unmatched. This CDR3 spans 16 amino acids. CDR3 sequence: CASSLQLASSYNEQFF. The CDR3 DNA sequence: TGTGCCAGCAGCTTACAACTAGCGTCCTCCTACAATGAGCAGTTCTTC.

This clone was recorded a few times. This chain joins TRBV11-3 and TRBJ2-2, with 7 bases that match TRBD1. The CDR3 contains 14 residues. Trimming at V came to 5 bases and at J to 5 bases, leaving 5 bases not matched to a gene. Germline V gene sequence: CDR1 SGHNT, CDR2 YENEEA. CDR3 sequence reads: CASSRAQGTGELFF. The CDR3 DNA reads TGTGCCAGCAGCCGAGCACAGGGGACCGGGGAGCTGTTTTTT.

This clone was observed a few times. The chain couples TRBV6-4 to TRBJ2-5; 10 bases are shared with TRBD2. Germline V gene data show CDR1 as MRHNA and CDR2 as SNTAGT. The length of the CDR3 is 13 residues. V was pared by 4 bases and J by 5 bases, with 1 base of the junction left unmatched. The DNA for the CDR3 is TGTGCCAGCAGTGTACTAGCGGGGGAGACCCAGTACTTC. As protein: CASSVLAGETQYF.

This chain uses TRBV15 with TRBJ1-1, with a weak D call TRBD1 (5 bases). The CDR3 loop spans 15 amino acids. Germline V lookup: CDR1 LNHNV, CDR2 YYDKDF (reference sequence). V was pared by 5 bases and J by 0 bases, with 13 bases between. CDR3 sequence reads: CATSLLRGLNTEAFF. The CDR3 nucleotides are TGTGCCACCAGCCTCCTACGGGGGTTGAACACTGAAGCTTTCTTT.

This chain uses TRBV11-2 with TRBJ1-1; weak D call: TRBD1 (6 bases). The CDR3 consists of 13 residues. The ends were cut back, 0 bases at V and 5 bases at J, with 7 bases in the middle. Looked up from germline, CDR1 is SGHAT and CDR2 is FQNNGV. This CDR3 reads CASSLDRGTEAFF. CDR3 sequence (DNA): TGTGCCAGCAGCTTAGATAGGGGGACTGAAGCTTTCTTT.

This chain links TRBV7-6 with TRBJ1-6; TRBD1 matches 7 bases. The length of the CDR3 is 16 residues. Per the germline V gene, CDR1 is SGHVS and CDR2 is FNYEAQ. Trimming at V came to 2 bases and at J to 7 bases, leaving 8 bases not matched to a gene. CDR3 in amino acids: CASSLTITGDNSPLHF. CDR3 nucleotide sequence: TGTGCCAGCAGCTTAACCATTACAGGGGACAATTCACCCCTCCACTTT. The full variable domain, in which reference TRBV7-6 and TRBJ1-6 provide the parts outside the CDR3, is GAGVSQSPRYKVTKRGQDVALRCDPISGHVSLYWYRQALGQGPEFLTYFNYEAQQDKSGLPNDRFSAERPEGSISTLTIQRTEQRDSAMYRCASSLTITGDNSPLHFGNGTRLTVT.

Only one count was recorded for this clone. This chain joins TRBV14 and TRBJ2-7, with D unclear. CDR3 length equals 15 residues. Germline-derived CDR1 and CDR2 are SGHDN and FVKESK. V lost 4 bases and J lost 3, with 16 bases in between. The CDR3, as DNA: TGTGCCAGCAGCCTCGGCACTAACCCGATCTACGAGCAGTACTTC. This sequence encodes CASSLGTNPIYEQYF.

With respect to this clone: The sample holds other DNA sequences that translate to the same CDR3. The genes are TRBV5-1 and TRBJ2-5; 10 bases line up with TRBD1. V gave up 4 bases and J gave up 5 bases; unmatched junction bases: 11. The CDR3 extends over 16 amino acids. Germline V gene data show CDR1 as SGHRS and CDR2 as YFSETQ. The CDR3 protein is CASSHGDRGLGETQYF. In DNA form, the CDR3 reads TGCGCCAGCAGCCATGGAGACAGGGGGCTCGGGGAGACCCAGTACTTC.

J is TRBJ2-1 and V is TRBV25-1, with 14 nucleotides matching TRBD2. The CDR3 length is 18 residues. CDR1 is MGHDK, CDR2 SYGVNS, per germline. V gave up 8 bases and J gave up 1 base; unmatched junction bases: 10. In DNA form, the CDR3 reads TGTGCCAGCCTGGGACTAGCGGGAGAAGATCGTTCCTACAATGAGCAGTTCTTC. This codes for CASLGLAGEDRSYNEQFF.

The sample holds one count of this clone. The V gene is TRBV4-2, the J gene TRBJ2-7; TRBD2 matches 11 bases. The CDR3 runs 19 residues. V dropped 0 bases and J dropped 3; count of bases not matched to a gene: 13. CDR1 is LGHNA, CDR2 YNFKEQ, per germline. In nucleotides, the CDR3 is TGTGCCAGCAGCCAAGAAGGTGGACTAGCGGGCCTCCAGGTCTACGAGCAGTACTTC. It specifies CASSQEGGLAGLQVYEQYF.

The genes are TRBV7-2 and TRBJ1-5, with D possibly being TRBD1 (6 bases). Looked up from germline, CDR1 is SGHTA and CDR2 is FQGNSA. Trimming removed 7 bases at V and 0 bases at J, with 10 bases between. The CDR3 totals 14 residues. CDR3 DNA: TGTGCCAGCACCAAGGACAGTAGCAATCAGCCCCAGCATTTT. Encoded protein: CASTKDSSNQPQHF. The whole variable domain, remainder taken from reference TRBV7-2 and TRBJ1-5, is GAGVSQSPSNKVTEKGKDVELRCDPISGHTALYWYRQSLGQGLEFLIYFQGNSAPDKSGLPSDRFSAERTGGSVSTLTIQRTQQEDSAVYLCASTKDSSNQPQHFGDGTRLSIL.

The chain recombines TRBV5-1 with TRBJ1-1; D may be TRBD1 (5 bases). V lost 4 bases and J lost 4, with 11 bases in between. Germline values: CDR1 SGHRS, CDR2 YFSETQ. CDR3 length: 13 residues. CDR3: CASSTGHSTEAFF. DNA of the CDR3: TGCGCCAGCAGCACCGGACATTCCACTGAAGCTTTCTTT.

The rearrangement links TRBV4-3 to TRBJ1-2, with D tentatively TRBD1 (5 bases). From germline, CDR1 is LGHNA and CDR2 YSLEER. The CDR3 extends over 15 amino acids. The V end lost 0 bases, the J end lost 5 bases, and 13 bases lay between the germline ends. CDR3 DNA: TGCGCCAGCAGCCAAGAAGGGGCGGTTCTTTATGGCTACACCTTC. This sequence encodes CASSQEGAVLYGYTF.

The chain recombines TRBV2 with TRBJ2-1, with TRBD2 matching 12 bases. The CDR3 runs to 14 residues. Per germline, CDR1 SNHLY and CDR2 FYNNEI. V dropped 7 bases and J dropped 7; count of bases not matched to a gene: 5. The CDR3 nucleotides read TGTGCCAGCACCTCCGGGACTAGCGGGAATGAGCAGTTCTTC. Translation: CASTSGTSGNEQFF.

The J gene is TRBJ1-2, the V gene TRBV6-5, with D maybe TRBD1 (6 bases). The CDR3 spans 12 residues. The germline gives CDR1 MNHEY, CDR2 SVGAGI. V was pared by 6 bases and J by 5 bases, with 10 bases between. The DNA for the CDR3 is TGTGCCAGCAGAGACAGGTATTATGGCTACACCTTC. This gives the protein CASRDRYYGYTF.

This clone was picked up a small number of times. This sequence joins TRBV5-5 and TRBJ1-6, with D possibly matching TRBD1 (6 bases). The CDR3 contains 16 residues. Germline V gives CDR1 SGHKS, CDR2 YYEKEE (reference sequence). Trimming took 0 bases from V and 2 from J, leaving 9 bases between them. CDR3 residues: CASSLGDTPYNSPLHF. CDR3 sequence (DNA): TGTGCCAGCAGCTTGGGGGACACCCCCTATAATTCACCCCTCCACTTT.